The source of this T cell receptor (beta chain) is a study of T cell responses to AZD1222 COVID-19 vaccine. Produced via immunoSEQ multiplex PCR; TCRdb's table is partial and in-frame only. The sample includes around 53,000 clones, 65% to 90% seen only once; the top ten take 5.5% to 8%. Note on this clone: Other DNA sequences of this sample code for an identical CDR3.

Trimming took off 5 bases at V and 2 bases at J, with 13 bases between the two ends. In germline, CDR1 is SGHTA, CDR2 FQGNSA. The CDR3 has 14 residues. The receptor comes from an adult who received the AZD1222 COVID-19 vaccine. This rearrangement joins TRBV7-2 to TRBJ2-7; possibly TRBD1 or TRBD2 for D (5 bases each). The sample consisted of peripheral blood, taken 28 days after the second AZD1222 dose. CDR3 region: CASSPGLLPYEQYF. The CDR3 DNA sequence: TGTGCCAGCAGCCCGGGGCTACTCCCCTACGAGCAGTACTTC.